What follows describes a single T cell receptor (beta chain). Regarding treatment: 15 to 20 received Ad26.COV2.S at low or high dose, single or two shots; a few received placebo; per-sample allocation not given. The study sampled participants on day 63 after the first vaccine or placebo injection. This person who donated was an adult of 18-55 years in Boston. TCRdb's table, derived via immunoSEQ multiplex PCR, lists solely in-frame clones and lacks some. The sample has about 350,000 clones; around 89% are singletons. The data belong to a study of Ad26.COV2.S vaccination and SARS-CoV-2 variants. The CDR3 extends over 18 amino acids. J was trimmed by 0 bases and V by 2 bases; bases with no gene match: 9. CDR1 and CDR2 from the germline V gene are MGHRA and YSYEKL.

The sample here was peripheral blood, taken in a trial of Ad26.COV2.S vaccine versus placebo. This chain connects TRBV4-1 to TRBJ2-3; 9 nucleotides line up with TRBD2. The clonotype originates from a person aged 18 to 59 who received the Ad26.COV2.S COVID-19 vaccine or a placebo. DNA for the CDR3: TGCGCCAGCAGCCAAATAAGCGGGGGGTCATATAGCACAGATACGCAGTATTTT. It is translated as CASSQISGGSYSTDTQYF.